This record covers a single TCR beta chain. Its target antigen remains unknown. Within one base of it there is no much larger clone, and no base qualities were kept. The source of the sample is a study of T-cell reconstitution after alpha-beta-depleted transplantation in children (dated by TCRdb to 2015 to 2016). For the study in its entirety: The study quantitatively tracked T-cell immune reconstitution after TCRalphabeta/CD19-depleted allogeneic hematopoietic cell transplantation in children using TCR repertoire profiling. Beyond this particular receptor, the publication reports: About two months after transplant, the apparently early recovery of alphabetaT-cell counts reportedly depended on just several hundred clones that had expanded rapidly and came from non-depleted graft cells. Over subsequent months, a decline in hyperexpanded clone frequencies was noted, and after one year, T-cell counts and TCRbeta diversity were mostly ascribed to newly produced T cells. The high TCRbeta diversity at day 60 in some patients was ascribed to recipient T cells and intrathymic progenitors that had survived conditioning.

Libraries came from PCR. TCRdb names Illumina HiSeq 2500 as the instrument used. TCR libraries were prepared with molecular barcoding, using unique molecular identifiers to normalize TCRbeta repertoire quantification. TCRdb reran the public reads through fastp at Q25 and MiXCR, keeping productive beta chains. Records with the same CDR3 protein are collapsed into one entry carrying the most frequent genes and DNA. For this sample there are 500,000 to 750,000 distinct CDR3 sequences; approximately 30% appear just once. Around a third of the sample rests with the top ten. From a lookup of the germline V gene (reference sequence), CDR1 and CDR2 are SSHAT and FNYEAQ. Inclusive of the bounding cysteine and phenylalanine, the CDR3 is 15 residues long. Solely the CDR3 DNA is kept, with 45 bases framed from the first base. Trimmed from V: 0 bases; trimmed from J: 4 bases; junction bases lacking a gene match: 4.

Reading the label with the study, this specimen's treatment or condition is: allogeneic hematopoietic cell transplantation with graft depleted of TCRalphabeta T cells and CD19 B cells. The children who served as transplant recipients had been given grafts of TCRalphabeta/CD19-depleted allogeneic hematopoietic cells. The sequencing here drew on PBMCs, taken before TCRalphabeta/CD19-depleted stem cell transplant. The TCR comes from a boy under two years old with Wiskott-Aldrich syndrome, due to receive a stem cell transplant. The V gene is TRBV7-7 and the J gene is TRBJ2-5, with TRBD1 matching 8 junction bases. The bases are TGTGCCAGCAGCTTAGCGCCGCAGGGGGCAGAGACCCAGTACTTC. The encoded protein is CASSLAPQGAETQYF.